Only one count was recorded for the clone carrying this T cell receptor (beta chain). Its antigen is undetermined. Sorted CD4+ subsets: naive, central memory, regulatory, stem cell-like memory (CD45RO/CCR7/CD25/CD127/CD95/CD27 panel). This CDR3 is 15 amino acids long. Germline V CDR1 and CDR2: LGHNA, YSLEER. V lost 0 bases to trimming and J lost 8 bases; unmatched junction nucleotides: 7. Reverse transcription of all isolated RNA meant that expressed TCRB transcripts were sequenced. TCRdb keeps only in-frame clones here, not all; method: immunoSEQ multiplex PCR. Among about 150,000 clones listed, roughly 53% were seen once. This sample is drawn from a study of beta chain features in type 1 diabetes. In the study overall: In all, about 100,000,000 sorted cells from all samples were analyzed. Study-wide findings and caveats: Healthy donors had naive, central memory and Treg TCRB repertoires that appeared less similar than those seen among patients. PCR might favor shorter templates, but any such skew would affect patients and controls equally.

The origin of this receptor is a man aged 18 to 29 in good health. Specimen: Tregs from blood. The chain uses TRBV4-3 and TRBJ2-1, with 7 bases identical to TRBD2. The CDR3 protein is CASSQESLAVDEQFF. The CDR3 DNA sequence: TGCGCCAGCAGCCAAGAATCCCTAGCGGTCGATGAGCAGTTCTTC.